This T cell receptor beta chain was retrieved from a study of cytomegalovirus exposure and HLA in healthy donors. Study overall: Roughly four fifths of a few hundred genotyped donors fell in the Caucasian-associated ancestry cluster.

Healthy bone marrow donors made up the cohort. Use of 60 Vbeta and 13 Jbeta primers characterized the PCR. Some clones are missing from TCRdb's copy, which holds only in-frame ones; the method was immunoSEQ multiplex PCR. Among about 150,000 clones listed, 79% were seen once. CDR1 is SGHKS and CDR2 is YYEKEE in the germline V gene (reference sequence). V gave up 1 base and J gave up 10 bases; unmatched junction bases: 12. CDR3 length equals 16 residues. The TCR sequence derives from a middle-aged man in good health and CMV-seropositive. V and J are TRBV5-5 and TRBJ2-2; 8 positions match TRBD1. Sequenced material: PBMCs. The CDR3 DNA is TGTGCCAGCAGCTTGTTCCAGGGGGCCCCCTCTACGGAGCTGTTTTTT. Translation gives CASSLFQGAPSTELFF. Looking up the rest from reference TRBV5-5 and TRBJ2-2 gives the full variable domain: DAGVTQSPTHLIKTRGQQVTLRCSPISGHKSVSWYQQVLGQGPQFIFQYYEKEERGRGNFPDRFSARQFPNYSSELNVNALLLGDSALYLCASSLFQGAPSTELFFGEGSRLTVL.